A selection of T cell receptor beta chains follows, all from one sample in a study of shared clonotypes between healthy human individuals. Assay: immunoSEQ multiplex PCR; the TCRdb copy retains only in-frame clones and omits some. The sample has a few million clones; around nine tenths are singletons. The sequenced sample consisted of naive CD4+ T cells sorted from blood. These receptors all come from a young man in good health. Each CDR3 is given with its conserved first and last residue. A D gene is named only where the DNA matches it firmly. Rows give clone size only sometimes, using once, few, many, or a class for an expanded clone.

NA | TRBJ2-2 | few | TRBV6-1 | CASRLDRTGELFF | TGTGCCAGCAGACTCGACAGGACCGGGGAGCTGTTTTTT
NA | TRBJ2-2 | NA | TRBV7-8 | CASSVSRQITGELFF | TGTGCCAGCAGCGTTTCTAGGCAGATCACCGGGGAGCTGTTTTTT
TRBD1 | TRBJ2-7 | NA | TRBV19 | CASSPLPGTGYEQYF | TGTGCCAGTAGTCCTCTCCCCGGGACAGGATACGAGCAGTACTTC
NA | TRBJ1-2 | NA | TRBV5-4 | CASTGTGQFYGYTF | TGTGCCAGCACAGGTACCGGGCAATTCTATGGCTACACCTTC
NA | TRBJ2-7 | NA | TRBV4-3 | CASSQRGAEQYF | TGCGCCAGCAGCCAAAGGGGGGCGGAGCAGTACTTC
TRBD1 | TRBJ2-7 | NA | TRBV7-3 | CASSLGAGTGSYEQYF | TGTGCCAGCAGCTTGGGAGCCGGGACAGGGTCCTACGAGCAGTACTTC
TRBD1 | TRBJ1-1 | few | TRBV18 | CASSPSTGLTAFF | TGTGCCAGCTCACCATCGACAGGGTTAACTGCTTTCTTT
TRBD1 | TRBJ1-3 | NA | TRBV6-5 | CASSWTGAGNTIYF | TGTGCCAGCAGCTGGACAGGGGCTGGAAACACCATATATTTT
TRBD1 | TRBJ1-3 | NA | TRBV7-9 | CASSTGQAGNTIYF | TGTGCCAGCAGCACCGGACAGGCTGGAAACACCATATATTTT
NA | TRBJ1-4 | NA | TRBV2 | CASEGVSYEKLFF | TGTGCCAGCGAGGGGGTCAGCTATGAAAAACTGTTTTTT
TRBD1 | TRBJ2-3 | NA | TRBV5-4 | CASSLPGQTSTDTQYF | TGTGCCAGCAGCTTGCCGGGACAGACTAGCACAGATACGCAGTATTTT